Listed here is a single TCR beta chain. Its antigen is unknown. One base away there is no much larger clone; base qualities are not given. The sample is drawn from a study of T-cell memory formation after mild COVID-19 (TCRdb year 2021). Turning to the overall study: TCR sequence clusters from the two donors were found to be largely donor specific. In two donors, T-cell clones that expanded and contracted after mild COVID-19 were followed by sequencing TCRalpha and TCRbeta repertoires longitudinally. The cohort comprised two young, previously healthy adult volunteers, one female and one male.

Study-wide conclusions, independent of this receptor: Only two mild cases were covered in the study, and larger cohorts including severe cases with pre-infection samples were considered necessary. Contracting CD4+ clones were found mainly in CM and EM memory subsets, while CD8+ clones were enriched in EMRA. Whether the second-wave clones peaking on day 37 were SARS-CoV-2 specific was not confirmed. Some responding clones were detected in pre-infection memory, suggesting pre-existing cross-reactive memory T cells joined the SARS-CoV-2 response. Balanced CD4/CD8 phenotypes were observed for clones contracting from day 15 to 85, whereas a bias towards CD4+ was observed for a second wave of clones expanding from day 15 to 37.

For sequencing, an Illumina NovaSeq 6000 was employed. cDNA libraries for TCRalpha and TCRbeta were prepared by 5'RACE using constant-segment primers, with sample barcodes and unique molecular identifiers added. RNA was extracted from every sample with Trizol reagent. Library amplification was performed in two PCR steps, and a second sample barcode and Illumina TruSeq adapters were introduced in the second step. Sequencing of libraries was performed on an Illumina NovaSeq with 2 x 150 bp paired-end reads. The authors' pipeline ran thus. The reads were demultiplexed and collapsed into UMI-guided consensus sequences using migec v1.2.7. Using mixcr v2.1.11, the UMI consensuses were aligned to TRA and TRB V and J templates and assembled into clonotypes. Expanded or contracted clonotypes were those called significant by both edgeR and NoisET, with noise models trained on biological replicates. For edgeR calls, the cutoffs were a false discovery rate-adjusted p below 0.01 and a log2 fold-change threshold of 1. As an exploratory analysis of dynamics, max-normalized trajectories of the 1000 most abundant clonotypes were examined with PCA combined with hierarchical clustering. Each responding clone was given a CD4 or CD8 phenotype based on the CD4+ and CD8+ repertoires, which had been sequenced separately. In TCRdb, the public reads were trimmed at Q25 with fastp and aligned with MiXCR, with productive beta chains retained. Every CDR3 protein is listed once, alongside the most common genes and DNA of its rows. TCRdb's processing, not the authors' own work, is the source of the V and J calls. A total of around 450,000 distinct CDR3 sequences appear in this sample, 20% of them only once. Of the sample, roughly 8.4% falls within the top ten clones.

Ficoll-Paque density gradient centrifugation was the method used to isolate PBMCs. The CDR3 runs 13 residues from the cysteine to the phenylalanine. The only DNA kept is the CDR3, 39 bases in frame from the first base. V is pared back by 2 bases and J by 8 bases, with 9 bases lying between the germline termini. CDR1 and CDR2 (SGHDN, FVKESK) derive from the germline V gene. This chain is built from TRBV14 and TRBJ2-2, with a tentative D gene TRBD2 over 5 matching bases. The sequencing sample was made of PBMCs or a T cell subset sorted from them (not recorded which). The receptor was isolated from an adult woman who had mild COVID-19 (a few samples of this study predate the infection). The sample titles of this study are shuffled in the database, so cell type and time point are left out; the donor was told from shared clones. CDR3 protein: CASSQLTGGELFF. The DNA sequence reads TGTGCCAGCAGCCAACTTACGGGAGGGGAGCTGTTTTTT.